This is a list of T cell receptor beta chains from one sample in a study of cytomegalovirus exposure and HLA in healthy donors. Assay: immunoSEQ multiplex PCR; the TCRdb copy retains only in-frame clones and omits some. This sample's table has around 36,000 clones. The material sequenced was PBMCs. These receptors were taken from a woman aged 25 to 39 in good health and CMV-seropositive. Both conserved end residues are part of each CDR3. The order of the fields is D gene, J gene, V gene, CDR3 DNA, CDR3 protein. A D gene is named only where the DNA matches it firmly.

D gene: NA; J gene: TRBJ2-2; V gene: TRBV10-2; CDR3 DNA: TGCGCCAGCACCGGAAGCGGAGCGGGGGAGCTGTTTTTT; CDR3 protein: CASTGSGAGELFF
D gene: NA; J gene: TRBJ1-5; V gene: TRBV30; CDR3 DNA: TGTGCCTGGAGTAGGGACACAAATCAGCCCCAGCATTTT; CDR3 protein: CAWSRDTNQPQHF
D gene: TRBD1; J gene: TRBJ1-5; V gene: TRBV28; CDR3 DNA: TGTGCCAGCAGTTTTAGGCTAGACAGGGAAGGTCAGCCCCAGCATTTT; CDR3 protein: CASSFRLDREGQPQHF
D gene: NA; J gene: TRBJ2-1; V gene: TRBV29-1; CDR3 DNA: TGCAGCGTTGAGGGGGGGCTAAACTCCTACAATGAGCAGTTCTTC; CDR3 protein: CSVEGGLNSYNEQFF
D gene: NA; J gene: TRBJ1-1; V gene: TRBV30; CDR3 DNA: TGTGCCTGGGAAACAGGGACGAACACTGAAGCTTTCTTT; CDR3 protein: CAWETGTNTEAFF
D gene: NA; J gene: TRBJ2-3; V gene: TRBV27; CDR3 DNA: TGTGCCAGCAGTTTGGGGGCCATTAGCACAGATACGCAGTATTTT; CDR3 protein: CASSLGAISTDTQYF
D gene: NA; J gene: TRBJ2-7; V gene: TRBV7-9; CDR3 DNA: TGTGCCAGCAGCTTAGAGGCAGGCGGGGAGCAGTACTTC; CDR3 protein: CASSLEAGGEQYF
D gene: NA; J gene: TRBJ1-4; V gene: TRBV15; CDR3 DNA: TGTGCCACCAAGACAGCCCTAGATGAAAAACTGTTTTTT; CDR3 protein: CATKTALDEKLFF
D gene: NA; J gene: TRBJ1-2; V gene: TRBV6-5; CDR3 DNA: TGTGCCAGCAGCCAGGACAGAAGCTATGGCTACACCTTC; CDR3 protein: CASSQDRSYGYTF
D gene: NA; J gene: TRBJ2-7; V gene: TRBV11-3; CDR3 DNA: TGTGCCAGCAAACTGGGCGGTAAGGGGAAGGGCGAGCAGTACTTC; CDR3 protein: CASKLGGKGKGEQYF
D gene: TRBD2; J gene: TRBJ2-1; V gene: TRBV19; CDR3 DNA: TGTGCCAGTAGATCCGGCCCGGGAGGACGTAATGAGCAGTTCTTC; CDR3 protein: CASRSGPGGRNEQFF
D gene: TRBD1; J gene: TRBJ2-7; V gene: TRBV5-1; CDR3 DNA: TGCGCCAGCAGCTTCTTGGGGGGACAGGGGTACGAGCAGTACTTC; CDR3 protein: CASSFLGGQGYEQYF
D gene: TRBD1; J gene: TRBJ1-1; V gene: TRBV29-1; CDR3 DNA: TGCAGCGTACGGGACAGGGGAGGGGTCACTGAAGCTTTCTTT; CDR3 protein: CSVRDRGGVTEAFF
D gene: TRBD2; J gene: TRBJ2-2; V gene: TRBV5-1; CDR3 DNA: TGCGCCAGCAGCTTGTTGGGACTAGCGAACACCGGGGAGCTGTTTTTT; CDR3 protein: CASSLLGLANTGELFF
D gene: TRBD2; J gene: TRBJ2-1; V gene: TRBV7-9; CDR3 DNA: TGTGCCAGCAGCTTAGTCGGGGGGGTCCACAATGAGCAGTTCTTC; CDR3 protein: CASSLVGGVHNEQFF
D gene: NA; J gene: TRBJ1-5; V gene: TRBV4-1; CDR3 DNA: TGCGCCAGCAGCCACGATTACAGGGGCAATCAGCCCCAGCATTTT; CDR3 protein: CASSHDYRGNQPQHF
D gene: NA; J gene: TRBJ2-5; V gene: TRBV5-1; CDR3 DNA: TGCGCCAGCAGCTTGGGGGGCAGGGCTACTGGGGAGACCCAGTACTTC; CDR3 protein: CASSLGGRATGETQYF
D gene: NA; J gene: TRBJ1-3; V gene: TRBV5-1; CDR3 DNA: TGCGCCAGCAGCTTGGCCCAGGGCTTCTCTGGAAACACCATATATTTT; CDR3 protein: CASSLAQGFSGNTIYF
D gene: TRBD1; J gene: TRBJ1-2; V gene: TRBV4-1; CDR3 DNA: TGCGCCAGCAGCCAAGACCGGCAGGGGGGAGGCTACACCTTC; CDR3 protein: CASSQDRQGGGYTF
D gene: NA; J gene: TRBJ1-6; V gene: TRBV27; CDR3 DNA: TGTGCCAGCAGTCTCGAGTTTTCTTATAATTCACCCCTCCACTTT; CDR3 protein: CASSLEFSYNSPLHF